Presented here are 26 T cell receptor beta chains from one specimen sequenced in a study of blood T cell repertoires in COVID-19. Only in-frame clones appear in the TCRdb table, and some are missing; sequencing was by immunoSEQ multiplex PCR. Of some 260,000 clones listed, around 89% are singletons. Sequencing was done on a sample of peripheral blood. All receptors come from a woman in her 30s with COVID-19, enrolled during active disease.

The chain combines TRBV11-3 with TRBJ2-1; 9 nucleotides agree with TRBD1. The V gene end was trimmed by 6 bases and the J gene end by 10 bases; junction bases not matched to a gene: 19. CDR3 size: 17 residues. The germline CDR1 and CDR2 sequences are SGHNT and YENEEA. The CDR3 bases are TGTGCCAGCAGTTTAAATCCCCGGGACAGGGTTTCGGTAGAGCAGTTCTTC. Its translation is CASSLNPRDRVSVEQFF.

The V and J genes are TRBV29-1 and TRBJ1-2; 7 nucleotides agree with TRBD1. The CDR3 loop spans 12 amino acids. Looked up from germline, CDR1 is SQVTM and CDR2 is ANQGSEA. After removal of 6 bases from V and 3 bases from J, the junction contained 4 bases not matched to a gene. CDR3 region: CSVRDSYYGYTF. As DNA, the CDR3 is TGCAGCGTAAGGGACAGCTACTATGGCTACACCTTC.

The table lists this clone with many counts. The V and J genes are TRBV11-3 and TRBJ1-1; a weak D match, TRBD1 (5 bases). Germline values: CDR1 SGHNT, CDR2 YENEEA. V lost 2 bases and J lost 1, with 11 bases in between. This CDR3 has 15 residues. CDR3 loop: CASSLRGPGNTEAFF. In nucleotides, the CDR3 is TGTGCCAGCAGCTTAAGGGGTCCGGGGAACACTGAAGCTTTCTTT.

The CDR3 region has the DNA TGCGCCAGCAGCATGATCCGGGACAGTCTAAACACCGGGGAGCTGTTTTTT. It codes for CASSMIRDSLNTGELFF. The chain employs TRBV5-1 and TRBJ2-2, with 7 bases identical to TRBD1. The CDR3 is made up of 17 amino acids. The V gene end was trimmed by 4 bases and the J gene end by 2 bases; junction bases not matched to a gene: 11. Germline lookup yields CDR1 SGHRS and CDR2 YFSETQ.

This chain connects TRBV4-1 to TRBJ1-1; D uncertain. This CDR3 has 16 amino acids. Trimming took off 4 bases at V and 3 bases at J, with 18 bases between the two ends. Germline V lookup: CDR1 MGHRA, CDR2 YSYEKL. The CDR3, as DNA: TGCGCCAGCAGCCTATTTGTACTGGAGTCGGACACTGAAGCTTTCTTT. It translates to CASSLFVLESDTEAFF.

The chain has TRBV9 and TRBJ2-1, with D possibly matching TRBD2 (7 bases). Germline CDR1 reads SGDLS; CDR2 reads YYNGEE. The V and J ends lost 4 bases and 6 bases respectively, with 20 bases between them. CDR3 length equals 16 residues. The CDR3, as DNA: TGTGCCAGCAGCTTATGGGAGGGGGAGAGTGGCAATGAGCAGTTCTTC. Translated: CASSLWEGESGNEQFF.

The CDR3 is CASSHDRGSGELFF. CDR3 coding DNA: TGTGCCAGCAGCCATGACAGGGGCTCCGGGGAGCTGTTTTTT. V and J are TRBV4-2 and TRBJ2-2; the match to TRBD1 covers 8 bases. From germline, CDR1 is LGHNA and CDR2 YNFKEQ. With 3 bases clipped from V and 6 bases from J, the junction kept 3 bases outside the gene matches. The CDR3 loop spans 14 amino acids.

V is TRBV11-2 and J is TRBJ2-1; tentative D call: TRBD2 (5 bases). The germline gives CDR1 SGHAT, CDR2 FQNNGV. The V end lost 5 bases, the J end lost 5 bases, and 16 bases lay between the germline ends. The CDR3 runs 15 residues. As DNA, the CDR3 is TGTGCCAGCAGCAAAAGGTCCCGGACTGACAATGAGCAGTTCTTC. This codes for CASSKRSRTDNEQFF.

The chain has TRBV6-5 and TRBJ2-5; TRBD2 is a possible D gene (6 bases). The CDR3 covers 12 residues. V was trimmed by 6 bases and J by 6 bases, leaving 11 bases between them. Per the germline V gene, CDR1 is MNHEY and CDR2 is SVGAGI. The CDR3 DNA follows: TGTGCCAGCAGCCGGGACTCCCAGACCCAGTACTTC. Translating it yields CASSRDSQTQYF.

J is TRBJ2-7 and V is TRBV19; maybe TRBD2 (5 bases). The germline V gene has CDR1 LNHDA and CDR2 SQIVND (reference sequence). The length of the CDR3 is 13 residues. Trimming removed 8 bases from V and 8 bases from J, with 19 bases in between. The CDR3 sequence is CASLRRAGTQQYV. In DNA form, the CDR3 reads TGTGCCAGTTTAAGGCGGGCTGGTACACAGCAGTACGTC.

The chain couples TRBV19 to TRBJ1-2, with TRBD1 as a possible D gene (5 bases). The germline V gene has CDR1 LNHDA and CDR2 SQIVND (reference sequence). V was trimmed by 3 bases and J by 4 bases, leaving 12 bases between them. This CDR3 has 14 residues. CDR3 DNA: TGTGCCAGTAGTATGGACATGGGCCCCTATGGCTACACCTTC. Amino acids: CASSMDMGPYGYTF.

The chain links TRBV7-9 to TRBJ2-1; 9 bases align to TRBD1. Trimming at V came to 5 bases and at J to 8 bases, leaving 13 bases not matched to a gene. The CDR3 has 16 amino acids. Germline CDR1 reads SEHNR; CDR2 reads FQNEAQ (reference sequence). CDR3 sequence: CASSIIRDRARYEQFF. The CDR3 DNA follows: TGTGCCAGCAGCATAATCCGGGACAGGGCAAGATATGAGCAGTTCTTC.

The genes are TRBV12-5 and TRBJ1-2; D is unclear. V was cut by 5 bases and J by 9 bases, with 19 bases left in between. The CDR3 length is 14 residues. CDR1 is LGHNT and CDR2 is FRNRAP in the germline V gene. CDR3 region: CASGPETYSQRYTF. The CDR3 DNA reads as TGTGCTAGTGGTCCAGAAACCTACAGTCAACGCTACACCTTC.

DNA of the CDR3: TGTGCCAGCATTGAGGGACAGAACACCGGGGAGCTGTTTTTT. The encoded protein is CASIEGQNTGELFF. The chain combines TRBV28 with TRBJ2-2; D might be TRBD1 (6 bases). V was pared by 7 bases and J by 1 base, with 10 bases between. From germline, CDR1 is MDHEN and CDR2 SYDVKM. The CDR3 has 14 amino acids.

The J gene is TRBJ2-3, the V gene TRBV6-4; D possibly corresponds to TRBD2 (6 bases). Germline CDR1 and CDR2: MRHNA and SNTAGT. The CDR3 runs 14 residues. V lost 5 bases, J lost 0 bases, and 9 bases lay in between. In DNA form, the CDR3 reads TGTGCCAGCAGTAAAAGCGGGAGCACAGATACGCAGTATTTT. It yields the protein CASSKSGSTDTQYF.

The CDR3 loop reads CATSDLVRGRENEQFF. In DNA, the CDR3 is TGTGCCACCAGTGATTTGGTCAGGGGGCGGGAGAATGAGCAGTTCTTC. This chain connects TRBV24-1 to TRBJ2-1; TRBD1 is a possible D gene (8 bases). Germline V gene sequence: CDR1 KGHDR, CDR2 SFDVKD. Deletions cut 0 bases from V and 7 bases from J, with 15 bases between. The CDR3 sequence is 16 residues long.

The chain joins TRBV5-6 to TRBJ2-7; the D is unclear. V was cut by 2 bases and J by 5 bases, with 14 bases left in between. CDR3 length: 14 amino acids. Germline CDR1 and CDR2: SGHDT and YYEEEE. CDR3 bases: TGTGCCAGCAGCTTAGACCTGAGGAGCCACGAGCAGTACGTC. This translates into CASSLDLRSHEQYV.

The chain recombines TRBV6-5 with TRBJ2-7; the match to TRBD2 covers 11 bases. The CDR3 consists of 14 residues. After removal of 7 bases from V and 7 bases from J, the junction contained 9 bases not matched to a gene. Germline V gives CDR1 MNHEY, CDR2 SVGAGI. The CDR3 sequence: CASMALAGVNEQYV. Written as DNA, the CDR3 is TGTGCCAGCATGGCACTAGCGGGAGTAAATGAGCAGTACGTC.

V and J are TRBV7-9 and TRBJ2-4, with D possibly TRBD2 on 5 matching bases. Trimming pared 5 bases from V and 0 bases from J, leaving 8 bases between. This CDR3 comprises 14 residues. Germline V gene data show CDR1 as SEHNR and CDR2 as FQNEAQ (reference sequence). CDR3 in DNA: TGTGCCAGCAGCCAAGGACTAGCCAAAAACATTCAGTACTTC. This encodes CASSQGLAKNIQYF.

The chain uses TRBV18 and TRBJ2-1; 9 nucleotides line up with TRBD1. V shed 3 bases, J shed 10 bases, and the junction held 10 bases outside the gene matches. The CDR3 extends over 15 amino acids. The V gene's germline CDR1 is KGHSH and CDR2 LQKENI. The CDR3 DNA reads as TGTGCCAGCTCACCTTCGGGACAGGGTTTTGGGGAGCAGTTCTTC. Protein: CASSPSGQGFGEQFF.

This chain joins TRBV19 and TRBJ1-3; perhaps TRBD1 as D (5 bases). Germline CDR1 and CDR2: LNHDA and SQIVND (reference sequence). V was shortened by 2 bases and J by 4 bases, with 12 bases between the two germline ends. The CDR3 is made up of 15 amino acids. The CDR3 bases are TGTGCCAGTAGTATATCCAGGGAAGCAGGAAACACCATATATTTT. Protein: CASSISREAGNTIYF.

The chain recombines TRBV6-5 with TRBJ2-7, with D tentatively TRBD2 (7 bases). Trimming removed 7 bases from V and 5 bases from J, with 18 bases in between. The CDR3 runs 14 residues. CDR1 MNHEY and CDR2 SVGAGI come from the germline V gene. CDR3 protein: CASTKRGGGHEQYF. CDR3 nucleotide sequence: TGTGCCAGCACCAAGAGGGGGGGCGGGCACGAGCAGTACTTC.

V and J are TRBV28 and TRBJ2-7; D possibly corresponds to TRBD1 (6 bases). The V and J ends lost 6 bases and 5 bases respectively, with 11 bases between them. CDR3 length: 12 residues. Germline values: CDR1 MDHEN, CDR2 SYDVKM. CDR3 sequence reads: CASSNRVHEQYV. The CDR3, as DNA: TGTGCCAGCAGCAACAGGGTACACGAGCAGTACGTC.

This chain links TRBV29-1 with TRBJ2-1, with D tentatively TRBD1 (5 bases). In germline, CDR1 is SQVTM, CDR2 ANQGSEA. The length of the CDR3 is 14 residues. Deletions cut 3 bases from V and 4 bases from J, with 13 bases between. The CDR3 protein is CSVEVQAGYNEQFF. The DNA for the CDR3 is TGCAGCGTTGAGGTCCAAGCAGGGTACAATGAGCAGTTCTTC.

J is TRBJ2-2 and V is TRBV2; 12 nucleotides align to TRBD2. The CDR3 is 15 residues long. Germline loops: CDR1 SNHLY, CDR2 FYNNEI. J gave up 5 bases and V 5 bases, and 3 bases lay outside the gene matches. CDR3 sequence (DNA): TGTGCCAGCAGTACCGGGACTAGCGGGACCGGGGAGCTGTTTTTT. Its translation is CASSTGTSGTGELFF.

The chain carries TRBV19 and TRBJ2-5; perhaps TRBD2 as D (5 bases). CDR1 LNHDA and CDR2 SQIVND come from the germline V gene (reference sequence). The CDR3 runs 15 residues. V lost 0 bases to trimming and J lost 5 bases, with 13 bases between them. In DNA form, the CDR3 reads TGTGCCAGTAGTATAGATTCGCAGCGAGGGGAGACCCAGTACTTC. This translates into CASSIDSQRGETQYF.